A single sample gave rise to the 30 T cell receptor beta chains below, sequenced in a study of T cells after yellow fever vaccination. Each CDR3 protein gets one entry after TCRdb re-called the 5' RACE reads with MiXCR. Of fewer than 400,000 distinct CDR3 sequences in the sample, about 6.2% were seen once. The sample here was PBMCs, taken 5 days after the yellow fever booster vaccination. These receptors came from a man aged 25 to 45 who received the YFV17D yellow fever vaccine.

This clonotype was observed a few times. The chain uses TRBV30 and TRBJ2-7; 10 positions match TRBD2. Germline V gene data show CDR1 as GTSNPN and CDR2 as SVGIG (reference sequence). The V segment lost 3 bases and the J segment 5 bases; nucleotides outside the gene matches: 7. The CDR3 is 14 amino acids. In DNA form, the CDR3 reads TGTGCCTGGAGGCACGTAGCGGGAGGTCACGAGCAGTACTTC. This gives the protein CAWRHVAGGHEQYF.

This clonotype was found a few times. The genes are TRBV20-1 and TRBJ2-5, with 7 nucleotides matching TRBD2. Germline V gene data show CDR1 as DFQATT and CDR2 as SNEGSKA (reference sequence). The V gene end was trimmed by 0 bases and the J gene end by 5 bases; junction bases not matched to a gene: 9. This CDR3 spans 15 amino acids. CDR3 amino acids: CSARDLGGVMETQYF. CDR3 in DNA: TGCAGTGCTAGAGATCTGGGGGGGGTTATGGAGACCCAGTACTTC.

Regarding this clonotype: A single base separates this from a much larger clone, so it may be a read error. The V and J genes are TRBV7-9 and TRBJ1-2; D is possibly TRBD1 (6 bases). Trimming removed 7 bases at V and 1 base at J, with 13 bases between. Germline assignment: CDR1 SEHNR and CDR2 FQNEAQ (reference sequence). The CDR3 spans 14 residues. The CDR3 protein is CASKRGADNYGYTF. For the CDR3, the DNA is TGTGCCAGCAAACGGGGGGCCGATAACTATGGCTACACCTTC.

This chain links TRBV5-6 with TRBJ2-1; 14 bases match TRBD2. Trimming removed 4 bases from V and 8 bases from J; junction bases left unmatched: 8. CDR1 is SGHDT, CDR2 YYEEEE, per germline. There are 16 residues in the CDR3. CDR3 region: CASSGYGTSGGDEQFF. The CDR3 DNA follows: TGTGCCAGCAGCGGTTACGGGACTAGCGGGGGCGATGAGCAGTTCTTC.

This clonotype showed up many times. The J gene is TRBJ1-1, the V gene TRBV7-9; D is unclear. CDR3 length: 15 amino acids. V was cut by 1 base and J by 2 bases, with 11 bases left in between. Germline V gene lookup returns CDR1 SEHNR and CDR2 FQNEAQ (reference sequence). The CDR3 sequence is CASSLVASGNTEAFF. As DNA, the CDR3 is TGTGCCAGCAGCTTAGTGGCCTCGGGAAACACTGAAGCTTTCTTT.

The V call is TRBV5-5, the J call TRBJ1-4; D remains ambiguous. CDR3 length equals 15 residues. V was cut by 1 base and J by 2 bases, with 9 bases left in between. CDR1 SGHKS and CDR2 YYEKEE come from the germline V gene (reference sequence). The CDR3 is CASSLSEWTNEKLFF. DNA for the CDR3: TGTGCCAGCAGCTTGTCTGAGTGGACTAATGAAAAACTGTTTTTT.

The rearrangement uses TRBV6-1 and TRBJ1-1, with TRBD1 as a possible D gene (6 bases). The CDR3 is 15 residues long. Germline V gene sequence: CDR1 MNHNS, CDR2 SASEGT. Trimming stripped 6 bases from V and 3 bases from J, with 17 bases between. CDR3 region: CASSTRGTGDTEAFF. CDR3 DNA: TGTGCCAGCAGCACGAGGGGGACGGGTGACACTGAAGCTTTCTTT.

With respect to this clonotype: The junction departs from germline at one end; a sequencing error may be responsible. The rearrangement links TRBV20-1 to TRBJ2-2; the D gene is possibly TRBD2 (5 bases). Germline loops: CDR1 DFQATT, CDR2 SNEGSKA (reference sequence). The CDR3 is 14 amino acids. The CDR3: CSAVRSANTGEPFF. The CDR3 bases are TGCAGTGCTGTGAGGTCTGCAAACACCGGGGAGCCGTTTTTT.

In this sample, this clonotype turned up many times. This chain links TRBV7-6 with TRBJ2-7, with no clear D. This CDR3 comprises 14 residues. The germline CDR1 and CDR2 sequences are SGHVS and FNYEAQ. V lost 5 bases and J lost 4, with 15 bases in between. In DNA form, the CDR3 reads TGTGCCAGCAGCCCACTCTCTCTAGGATACGAGCAGTACTTC. It translates to CASSPLSLGYEQYF.

V is TRBV29-1 and J is TRBJ2-7; D gene unclear. CDR1 is SQVTM, CDR2 ANQGSEA, per germline. The V gene lost 7 bases and the J gene lost 6 bases, with 16 bases spanning the gap. The CDR3 is 12 residues long. The CDR3 bases are TGCAGCGGGACGAAATTCCACGGCGAGCAGTACTTC. The encoded protein is CSGTKFHGEQYF.

The chain carries TRBV7-9 and TRBJ2-7; D is unclear. Germline V CDR1 and CDR2: SEHNR, FQNEAQ (reference sequence). V was trimmed by 7 bases and J by 3 bases, leaving 10 bases between them. The CDR3 is 12 amino acids. Here the CDR3 reads CASTFRGYEQYF. The CDR3 DNA reads TGTGCCAGCACCTTTCGTGGCTACGAGCAGTACTTC. The entire variable domain, with the rest obtained from reference TRBV7-9 and TRBJ2-7, is as follows: DTGVSQNPRHKITKRGQNVTFRCDPISEHNRLYWYRQTLGQGPEFLTYFQNEAQLEKSRLLSDRFSAERPKGSFSTLEIQRTEQGDSAMYLCASTFRGYEQYFGPGTRLTVT.

This clonotype was seen repeatedly, ten times or more. V usage is TRBV27 and J usage is TRBJ2-3, with 11 bases lining up with TRBD2. CDR3 length: 15 residues. Germline trimming cut 6 bases from V and 5 bases from J; bases unmatched to any gene: 7. Germline V CDR1 and CDR2: MNHEY, SMNVEV (reference sequence). The CDR3 region has the DNA TGTGCCAGCAGCCATAGCGGGAGGGCCGAAGATACGCAGTATTTT. Amino acids: CASSHSGRAEDTQYF.

This chain uses TRBV7-7 with TRBJ2-1; 14 bases line up with TRBD2. The CDR3 covers 15 residues. Per germline, CDR1 SSHAT and CDR2 FNYEAQ (reference sequence). V lost 5 bases and J lost 8; bases outside the gene matches: 5. The CDR3 region has the DNA TGTGCCAGCAGCCGGGGACTAGCGGGAGTGGATGAGCAGTTCTTC. Translated: CASSRGLAGVDEQFF. Using reference TRBV7-7 and TRBJ2-1 for the parts outside the CDR3, the full variable domain is GAGVSQSPRYKVTKRGQDVTLRCDPISSHATLYWYQQALGQGPEFLTYFNYEAQPDKSGLPSDRFSAERPEGSISTLTIQRTEQRDSAMYRCASSRGLAGVDEQFFGPGTRLTVL.

This clonotype was recorded only once. This sequence joins TRBV10-1 and TRBJ2-5, with D unresolved. The length of the CDR3 is 13 residues. Trimming removed 6 bases at V and 2 bases at J, with 10 bases between. From germline, CDR1 is WNHNN and CDR2 SYGVQD (reference sequence). The CDR3 coding sequence is TGCGCCAGCAGCCAGACGGTTCAAGAGACCCAGTACTTC. Its protein product is CASSQTVQETQYF.

This clonotype came up a few times. The J gene is TRBJ2-3, the V gene TRBV7-6; D is possibly TRBD1 (5 bases). This CDR3 is built from 14 residues. Germline V gene lookup returns CDR1 SGHVS and CDR2 FNYEAQ. V lost 5 bases and J 1 base, leaving 10 bases between the germline ends. CDR3 protein: CASSLARGTDTQYF. In DNA, the CDR3 is TGTGCCAGCAGCCTCGCCAGGGGCACAGATACGCAGTATTTT.

This chain joins TRBV2 and TRBJ2-6; tentatively, D is TRBD1 or TRBD2 (7 bases each). This CDR3 has 18 residues. Germline V gene sequence: CDR1 SNHLY, CDR2 FYNNEI. Trimming cost V 11 bases and J 1 base, with 24 bases left between them. CDR3 nucleotides: TGTGCCTGCTGCCCCGGGGGGACAGAACCTTCTGGGGCCAACGTCCTGACTTTC. It specifies CACCPGGTEPSGANVLTF.

The sample holds a few counts of this clonotype. Here the CDR3 reads CASSRPLYNEQFF. CDR3 DNA: TGTGCCAGCAGTCGCCCCTTGTACAATGAGCAGTTCTTC. The chain combines TRBV6-2 or TRBV6-3 with TRBJ2-1, with D uncertain. This CDR3 has 13 residues. V lost 5 bases and J lost 4, with 9 bases in between. CDR1 and CDR2 (germline): MNHEY, SVGEGT.

This clonotype was detected many times. V usage is TRBV3-1 and J usage is TRBJ1-2; D remains unclear. V was pared by 1 base and J by 7 bases, with 10 bases between. Germline assignment: CDR1 LGHDT and CDR2 YNNKEL (reference sequence). The CDR3 is 13 residues long. CDR3 nucleotides: TGTGCCAGCAGCCAAGCGGGGTGGTCTGGCTACACCTTC. It encodes CASSQAGWSGYTF.

This clonotype was counted only a few times. V usage is TRBV10-3 and J usage is TRBJ2-5; TRBD2 matches at 10 bases. CDR1 ENHRY and CDR2 SYGVKD come from the germline V gene. This CDR3 is 16 amino acids long. V shed 5 bases, J shed 0 bases, and the junction held 6 bases outside the gene matches. CDR3 DNA sequence: TGTGCCATCAGTAAAACCGGGACTAGCGACCAAGAGACCCAGTACTTC. It yields the protein CAISKTGTSDQETQYF.

This clonotype was detected ten times or more. Germline is not matched at one junction end, which may reflect a read error. The CDR3 DNA reads TGCGCCAGCACCTTGGGGCAGACGAACACTGAAGCTTTCTTT. This sequence encodes CASTLGQTNTEAFF. V usage is TRBV5-1 and J usage is TRBJ1-1, with D possibly TRBD1 on 5 matching bases. The germline V gene encodes CDR1 SGHRS and CDR2 YFSETQ. The length of the CDR3 is 14 residues.

The rearrangement joins TRBV20-1 to TRBJ2-1; TRBD2 agrees at 8 bases. With 0 bases clipped from V and 7 bases from J, the junction kept 5 bases outside the gene matches. This CDR3 has 14 residues. Germline loops: CDR1 DFQATT, CDR2 SNEGSKA (reference sequence). CDR3 protein: CSARDRTSGNEQFF. CDR3 DNA: TGCAGTGCTAGAGATCGAACTAGCGGAAATGAGCAGTTCTTC.

In this sample, this clonotype turned up a few times. The rearrangement uses TRBV6-2 or TRBV6-3 and TRBJ2-1, with 7 bases matching TRBD2. CDR3 size: 18 residues. With 5 bases clipped from V and 3 bases from J, the junction kept 16 bases outside the gene matches. CDR1 is MNHEY, CDR2 SVGEGT, per germline. The CDR3 coding sequence is TGTGCCAGCAGTCTCCATCGGGGAGGGTTGGCCCTCTACAATGAGCAGTTCTTC. Encoded protein: CASSLHRGGLALYNEQFF.

Note on this clonotype: Germline and junction disagree at one end, which may indicate a read error. J is TRBJ2-7 and V is TRBV7-3; 9 bases agree with TRBD1. There are 15 residues in the CDR3. CDR1 is SGHTA and CDR2 is FQGTGA in the germline V gene. The CDR3 nucleotides are TGTGCCGGCAGCTTTTCTCCGGGACAGGGTGGTCCGCAGTACTTC. Its translation: CAGSFSPGQGGPQYF.

Many counts were recorded for this clonotype. V is TRBV29-1 and J is TRBJ2-7; D is unclear. Trimming took 0 bases from V and 6 from J, leaving 9 bases between them. The CDR3 runs to 12 residues. Germline CDR1 and CDR2: SQVTM and ANQGSEA. The CDR3 protein is CSVEDVRGEQYF. The CDR3 nucleotides read TGCAGCGTTGAAGATGTCAGAGGCGAGCAGTACTTC.

In this sample, this clonotype turned up many times. This sequence joins TRBV12-3 or TRBV12-4 and TRBJ2-3; tentatively, D is TRBD1 (5 bases). The CDR3 has 15 amino acids. Deletions cut 2 bases from V and 6 bases from J, with 15 bases between. This CDR3 is CASSLFAQGGDTQYF. CDR3 bases: TGTGCCAGCAGTTTATTTGCCCAGGGTGGGGATACGCAGTATTTT.

V gene TRBV5-1 combines with J gene TRBJ2-7, with 9 bases lining up with TRBD1. Per the germline V gene, CDR1 is SGHRS and CDR2 is YFSETQ. The CDR3 is 14 residues long. With V trimmed by 0 bases and J by 5 bases, 3 bases remained unmatched. CDR3 nucleotides: TGCGCCAGCAGCTTGGGACAGGGGGACGACGAGCAGTACTTC. Protein sequence: CASSLGQGDDEQYF.

This clonotype was found a few times. The chain employs TRBV20-1 and TRBJ2-3; 16 positions agree with TRBD2. Germline CDR1 and CDR2: DFQATT and SNEGSKA (reference sequence). The CDR3 extends over 16 amino acids. Trimming took 6 bases from V and 2 from J; bases not matched to a gene: 5. Written as DNA, the CDR3 is TGCAGTGCAAAGGGACTAGCGGGAGGGTACACAGATACGCAGTATTTT. It encodes CSAKGLAGGYTDTQYF.

This clonotype was picked up a small number of times. The V and J genes are TRBV4-2 and TRBJ2-1; 9 bases line up with TRBD2. There are 15 residues in the CDR3. The V segment lost 4 bases and the J segment 4 bases; nucleotides outside the gene matches: 5. Per the germline V gene, CDR1 is LGHNA and CDR2 is YNFKEQ. The CDR3 DNA reads as TGTGCCAGCAGCCTGACTAGCGGAGAATACAATGAGCAGTTCTTC. Translating gives CASSLTSGEYNEQFF.

This clonotype has a count of ten or more. CDR3: CASNDRGGFDEQFF. In DNA, the CDR3 is TGTGCCAGCAATGACAGGGGGGGCTTCGATGAGCAGTTCTTC. The rearrangement joins TRBV6-2 or TRBV6-3 to TRBJ2-1, with 9 bases aligning to TRBD1. CDR3 length: 14 amino acids. V was clipped by 7 bases and J by 8 bases; unmatched bases: 9. The V gene's germline CDR1 is MNHEY and CDR2 SVGEGT.

This clonotype was seen repeatedly, ten times or more. V is TRBV5-1 and J is TRBJ1-4; D unresolved. CDR3 length: 16 amino acids. V was cut by 5 bases and J by 0 bases, with 14 bases left in between. The germline CDR1 and CDR2 sequences are SGHRS and YFSETQ. The DNA of the CDR3 is TGCGCCAGCAGACTTGGTGGGCGCGCAACTAATGAAAAACTGTTTTTT. Protein sequence: CASRLGGRATNEKLFF.